The 27 T cell receptor beta chains below come from one sample, sequenced in a study of blood T cells in healthy people across ages. Sample-barcoded 5' priming and a J-beta primer mix drove a second PCR of about 6 to 11 cycles. TCRdb reprocessed the 5' RACE reads with MiXCR, giving one entry per CDR3 protein. The sample carries some 1,000,000 distinct CDR3 sequences, 20% to 25% recorded once. The same data also contributed to another study, on T cells of mothers and their children.

What was sequenced was blood. The receptors derive from a girl aged 2 to 9 in good health.

This clonotype was detected only a few times. The rearrangement joins TRBV11-2 to TRBJ2-5, with D possibly being TRBD2 (6 bases). Germline-derived CDR1 and CDR2 are SGHAT and FQNNGV. V lost 4 bases and J 9 bases, leaving 15 bases between the germline ends. This CDR3 is built from 13 residues. The CDR3 bases are TGTGCCAGCAGCTCTCACTGGGGGGAGGCCCAGTACTTC. As protein: CASSSHWGEAQYF. The variable domain in full, with the rest retrieved from reference TRBV11-2 and TRBJ2-5, is EAGVAQSPRYKIIEKRQSVAFWCNPISGHATLYWYQQILGQGPKLLIQFQNNGVVDDSQLPKDRFSAERLKGVDSTLKIQPAKLEDSAVYLCASSSHWGEAQYFGPGTRLLVL.

This chain uses TRBV5-1 with TRBJ2-3, with D perhaps matching TRBD2 (5 bases). Germline loops: CDR1 SGHRS, CDR2 YFSETQ. Trimming removed 0 bases at V and 0 bases at J, with 11 bases between. The CDR3 consists of 16 residues. CDR3 loop: CASSLAGSASTDTQYF. For the CDR3, the DNA is TGCGCCAGCAGCTTGGCGGGATCCGCTAGCACAGATACGCAGTATTTT.

This rearrangement joins TRBV29-1 to TRBJ2-5; D possibly uses TRBD1 or TRBD2 (5 bases each). CDR1 is SQVTM and CDR2 is ANQGSEA in the germline V gene. Trimming shortened V by 6 bases and J by 0 bases, and 11 bases separated the two germline ends. The CDR3 contains 13 residues. The CDR3 is CSVRGVYQETQYF. As DNA, the CDR3 is TGCAGCGTACGGGGCGTTTACCAAGAGACCCAGTACTTC.

The rearrangement uses TRBV12-5 and TRBJ2-1; D might be TRBD2 (6 bases). Germline CDR1 and CDR2: LGHNT and FRNRAP. V gave up 10 bases and J gave up 0 bases, with 31 bases separating them. This CDR3 is 20 amino acids long. CDR3 in DNA: TGTGCTACCGAGGACCGTAGCGGATGGGGGAGGTGGGGCTCCTACAATGAGCAGTTCTTC. It specifies CATEDRSGWGRWGSYNEQFF.

V usage is TRBV9 and J usage is TRBJ2-5; D is ambiguous. The end of the DNA is better explained by TRBJ2-7, so the J call may be wrong. The CDR3 is 13 amino acids. From germline, CDR1 is SGDLS and CDR2 YYNGEE. The CDR3: CASSVGVENEQYF. The CDR3 nucleotides read TGTGCCAGCAGCGTAGGTGTGGAGAACGAGCAGTACTTC.

This clonotype was picked up a small number of times. The chain is built from TRBV20-1 and TRBJ1-5; 7 positions agree with TRBD1. The CDR3 loop spans 16 amino acids. Trimming cost V 0 bases and J 5 bases; bases outside gene matches: 10. In germline, CDR1 is DFQATT, CDR2 SNEGSKA (reference sequence). CDR3 nucleotide sequence: TGCAGTGCTAGAGATTTTAAAGGGACAGCTGATCAGCCCCAGCATTTT. Protein sequence: CSARDFKGTADQPQHF.

There are a few counts of this clonotype. This chain links TRBV27 with TRBJ1-4; D gene unclear. V dropped 3 bases and J dropped 3 bases, with 11 bases sitting between them. The CDR3 runs 15 residues. Germline values: CDR1 MNHEY, CDR2 SMNVEV (reference sequence). The CDR3 coding sequence is TGTGCCAGCAGTTTTCTTGGACCGTCTAATGAAAAACTGTTTTTT. Translated: CASSFLGPSNEKLFF. The full variable domain, completed using reference TRBV27 and TRBJ1-4, is EAQVTQNPRYLITVTGKKLTVTCSQNMNHEYMSWYRQDPGLGLRQIYYSMNVEVTDKGDVPEGYKVSRKEKRNFPLILESPSPNQTSLYFCASSFLGPSNEKLFFGSGTQLSVL.

The rearrangement joins TRBV29-1 to TRBJ2-5, with D possibly called TRBD1 or TRBD2 (5 bases each). This CDR3 contains 13 residues. V gave up 4 bases and J gave up 3 bases, with 12 bases separating them. Germline CDR1 is SQVTM and CDR2 is ANQGSEA. The CDR3 is CSVAGMGEETQYF. CDR3 DNA sequence: TGCAGCGTTGCAGGGATGGGGGAAGAGACCCAGTACTTC.

This clonotype has more than one count but fewer than ten. The chain couples TRBV21-1 to TRBJ2-1. TRBV21-1 is flagged as a pseudogene. The CDR3 is made up of 15 amino acids. The CDR3: CASSKHFSVNNEQFF. CDR3 bases: TGTGCCAGCAGCAAACACTTTAGCGTCAACAATGAGCAGTTCTTC.

This clonotype was detected a few times. V gene TRBV29-1 combines with J gene TRBJ2-5, with D unclear. The better agreement between TRBJ2-1 and the DNA end casts doubt on the J call. This CDR3 spans 11 amino acids. Per the germline V gene, CDR1 is SQVTM and CDR2 is ANQGSEA. The CDR3 here is CSDGYYNEQFF. CDR3 nucleotide sequence: TGCAGCGATGGATACTACAATGAGCAGTTCTTC.

This clonotype was picked up a small number of times. The chain employs TRBV7-2 and TRBJ2-7; 7 bases fit TRBD2. This CDR3 spans 15 amino acids. The ends lost 3 bases at V and 6 bases at J; junction bases unmatched: 11. Germline assignment: CDR1 SGHTA and CDR2 FQGNSA. CDR3 residues: CASSLNRLAETEQYF. The CDR3 DNA follows: TGTGCCAGCAGCTTGAATCGACTAGCAGAAACCGAGCAGTACTTC. The complete variable domain, with remaining parts taken from reference TRBV7-2 and TRBJ2-7, reads GAGVSQSPSNKVTEKGKDVELRCDPISGHTALYWYRQSLGQGLEFLIYFQGNSAPDKSGLPSDRFSAERTGGSVSTLTIQRTQQEDSAVYLCASSLNRLAETEQYFGPGTRLTVT.

The chain couples TRBV29-1 to TRBJ2-2; possible D gene TRBD1, 7 bases. There are 15 residues in the CDR3. Germline values: CDR1 SQVTM, CDR2 ANQGSEA. The DNA of the CDR3 is TGCAGTGTTCAGGGGGGACAGCTGAACACCGGGGAGCTGTTTTTT. Translated, it gives CSVQGGQLNTGELFF.

The J gene is TRBJ2-3, the V gene TRBV29-1; 10 bases fit TRBD1. Germline CDR1 SQVTM, CDR2 ANQGSEA. This CDR3 has 14 amino acids. V shed 3 bases and J 3 bases; nucleotides not matched to a gene: 3. CDR3 in DNA: TGCAGCGTTGAGGGGACAGGGGCTACAGATACGCAGTATTTT. Amino acid sequence: CSVEGTGATDTQYF.

V usage is TRBV29-1 and J usage is TRBJ2-3; D gene uncertain. Trimming stripped 7 bases from V and 7 bases from J, with 12 bases between. Germline V gene lookup returns CDR1 SQVTM and CDR2 ANQGSEA. The CDR3 consists of 11 residues. In DNA, the CDR3 is TGCAGCGCCTCCCGGACGAATACGCAGTATTTT. Encoded protein: CSASRTNTQYF.

This clonotype was found a few times. This chain links TRBV10-3 with TRBJ2-1, with D uncertain. Germline CDR1 ENHRY, CDR2 SYGVKD. Trimming took off 11 bases at V and 2 bases at J, with 19 bases between the two ends. The CDR3 covers 15 residues. The CDR3 DNA is TGTGCCCCCCTCGGGTCCAGGAAGACCTACAATGAGCAGTTCTTC. Translated: CAPLGSRKTYNEQFF.

Details on this clonotype: A read error may account for a junction end that differs from germline. This chain joins TRBV7-7 and TRBJ2-5; D is unclear. This CDR3 region has 16 residues. Germline lookup yields CDR1 SSHAT and CDR2 FNYEAQ (reference sequence). CDR3 in DNA: TGTGCTAGCAGCCGACCTTTAGAACAACACGCAGAGACCCAGTACTTC. Encoded protein: CASSRPLEQHAETQYF.

This clonotype showed up just a few times. The chain has TRBV4-1 and TRBJ1-2; 8 bases fit TRBD1. The length of the CDR3 is 17 residues. V trimming: 4 bases; J trimming: 5 bases; junction bases outside the gene matches: 15. In germline, CDR1 is MGHRA, CDR2 YSYEKL. CDR3 region: CASSLTTAGTGEYGYTF. In nucleotides, the CDR3 is TGCGCCAGCAGCCTCACAACGGCCGGGACAGGAGAATATGGCTACACCTTC.

The chain couples TRBV29-1 to TRBJ2-1; either TRBD1 or TRBD2 may fit D (6 bases each). Germline CDR1 is SQVTM and CDR2 is ANQGSEA. V lost 6 bases to trimming and J lost 6 bases, with 9 bases between them. CDR3 size: 11 residues. CDR3 amino acids: CSVGGTNEQFF. CDR3 nucleotides: TGCAGCGTCGGGGGCACCAATGAGCAGTTCTTC.

V is TRBV24-1 and J is TRBJ1-1, with D possibly matching TRBD1 (5 bases). CDR1 is KGHDR, CDR2 SFDVKD, per germline. V lost 8 bases, J lost 4 bases, and 13 bases lay in between. This CDR3 has 13 residues. The CDR3 DNA follows: TGTGCCACCACCGAGGGGACGCGCACTGAAGCTTTCTTT. As protein: CATTEGTRTEAFF.

This clonotype occurred a few times. This chain uses TRBV14 with TRBJ2-7; TRBD2 agrees at 9 bases. J lost 7 bases, V lost 0 bases, and 4 bases had no gene match. The CDR3 has 14 amino acids. Germline loops: CDR1 SGHDN, CDR2 FVKESK. The CDR3 DNA reads as TGTGCCAGCAGCCAAGAGTCTAGCGGGGAAGAGCAGTACTTC. This translates into CASSQESSGEEQYF.

For this clonotype: This may be a read error: a much more frequent sequence differs by one nucleotide. This chain links TRBV2 with TRBJ2-5; 10 bases agree with TRBD2. CDR3 size: 15 residues. CDR1 is SNHLY, CDR2 FYNNEI, per germline. CDR3 DNA sequence: TGTGCCGGCAGTGCCCTAGCGGGGGCCCCTGCGACCCAGTACTTC. Translation gives CAGSALAGAPATQYF.

The V gene is TRBV4-2, the J gene TRBJ2-5, with TRBD2 matching 8 bases. The CDR3 has 15 residues. The germline V gene encodes CDR1 LGHNA and CDR2 YNFKEQ. The V gene end was trimmed by 4 bases and the J gene end by 1 base; junction bases not matched to a gene: 5. The CDR3 reads CASSPREGRQETQYF. The CDR3 coding sequence is TGTGCCAGCAGCCCCCGGGAGGGGCGCCAAGAGACCCAGTACTTC.

The V and J genes are TRBV6-2 or TRBV6-3 and TRBJ1-4; D is undetermined. With 8 bases removed from V and 0 bases from J, the gap between germline ends came to 13 bases. This CDR3 comprises 15 residues. In germline, CDR1 is MNHEY, CDR2 SVGEGT. The CDR3, as DNA: TGTGCCAGCTCGGACGGAGCTGCAACTAATGAAAAACTGTTTTTT. Translating gives CASSDGAATNEKLFF.

The chain employs TRBV20-1 and TRBJ2-7; TRBD1 is a possible D gene (6 bases). Germline values: CDR1 DFQATT, CDR2 SNEGSKA (reference sequence). This CDR3 is built from 15 residues. V lost 0 bases and J lost 0, with 12 bases in between. In nucleotides, the CDR3 is TGCAGTGCTAGAGAGATAGGACAGCCCTCCTACGAGCAGTACTTC. Amino acid sequence: CSAREIGQPSYEQYF.

V gene TRBV28 combines with J gene TRBJ2-5, with D maybe TRBD1 (6 bases). Germline loops: CDR1 MDHEN, CDR2 SYDVKM. CDR3 length equals 15 residues. The V and J ends lost 3 bases and 6 bases respectively, with 17 bases between them. CDR3 DNA sequence: TGTGCCAGCAGTTTCAACAGGGACCCTACAAAGACCCAGTACTTC. This sequence encodes CASSFNRDPTKTQYF. The full variable domain, its missing parts supplied by reference TRBV28 and TRBJ2-5, is DVKVTQSSRYLVKRTGEKVFLECVQDMDHENMFWYRQDPGLGLRLIYFSYDVKMKEKGDIPEGYSVSREKKERFSLILESASTNQTSMYLCASSFNRDPTKTQYFGPGTRLLVL.

This clonotype came up a few times. The chain's CDR3 is CSVEVGEGETQYF. The CDR3 DNA reads TGCAGCGTTGAGGTCGGGGAAGGAGAGACCCAGTACTTC. The chain employs TRBV29-1 and TRBJ2-5; possible D gene TRBD2, 5 bases. CDR1 SQVTM and CDR2 ANQGSEA come from the germline V gene. This CDR3 is built from 13 residues. V was pared by 3 bases and J by 4 bases, with 12 bases between.

V and J are TRBV7-2 and TRBJ2-4; perhaps TRBD1 as D (6 bases). The CDR3 has 13 amino acids. The V end lost 0 bases, the J end lost 12 bases, and 12 bases lay between the germline ends. Germline loops: CDR1 SGHTA, CDR2 FQGNSA. In nucleotides, the CDR3 is TGTGCCAGCAGCTTAGCCCTACAGGGTCGTCAGTACTTC. Protein product: CASSLALQGRQYF.